This record covers a single T cell receptor (beta chain). Its cognate antigen is unknown. The sample originates from a study of T-cell memory formation after mild COVID-19. Findings and limits, study-wide: Whereas later expanders leaned CD4+, clones contracting day 15 to 85 showed a balanced CD4/CD8 makeup.

The CDR3 extends over 15 amino acids. V dropped 1 base and J dropped 5 bases, with 11 bases sitting between them. MiXCR was run by TCRdb on the 5' RACE reads, yielding one entry per CDR3 protein. The sample shows tens of thousands of distinct CDR3 sequences, over 15% of them seen only once. This rearrangement joins TRBV12-3 or TRBV12-4 to TRBJ2-2; the D gene is possibly TRBD1 (5 bases). The sequence was obtained from an adult woman who had mild COVID-19 (a few samples of this study predate the infection). Cell type and time point are not known. The sample consisted of PBMCs or a T cell subset sorted from them (not recorded which). The CDR3 here is CASSLVRTITGELFF. CDR3 in DNA: TGTGCCAGCAGTTTAGTGAGGACAATAACCGGGGAGCTGTTTTTT.